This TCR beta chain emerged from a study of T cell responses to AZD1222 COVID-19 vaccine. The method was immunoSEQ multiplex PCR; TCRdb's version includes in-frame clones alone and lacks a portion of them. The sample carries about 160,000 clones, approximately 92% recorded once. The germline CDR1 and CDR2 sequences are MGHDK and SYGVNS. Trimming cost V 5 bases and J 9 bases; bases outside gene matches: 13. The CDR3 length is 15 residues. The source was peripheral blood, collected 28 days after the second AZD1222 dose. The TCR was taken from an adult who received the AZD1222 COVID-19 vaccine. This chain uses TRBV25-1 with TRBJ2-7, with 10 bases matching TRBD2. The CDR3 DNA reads TGTGCCAGCAGTCCCCGGGGTCTAGCGGGAGAGATGCAGTACTTC. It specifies CASSPRGLAGEMQYF.